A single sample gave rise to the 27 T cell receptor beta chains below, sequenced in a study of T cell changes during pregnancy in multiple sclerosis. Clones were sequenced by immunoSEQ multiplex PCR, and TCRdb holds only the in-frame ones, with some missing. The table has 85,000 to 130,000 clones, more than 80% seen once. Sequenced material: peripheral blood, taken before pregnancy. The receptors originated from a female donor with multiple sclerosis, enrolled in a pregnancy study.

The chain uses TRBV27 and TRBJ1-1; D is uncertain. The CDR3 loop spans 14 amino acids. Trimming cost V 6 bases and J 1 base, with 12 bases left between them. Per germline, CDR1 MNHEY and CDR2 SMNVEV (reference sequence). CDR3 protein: CASRRTGSNTEAFF. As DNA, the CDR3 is TGTGCCAGCAGGCGGACGGGATCGAACACTGAAGCTTTCTTT.

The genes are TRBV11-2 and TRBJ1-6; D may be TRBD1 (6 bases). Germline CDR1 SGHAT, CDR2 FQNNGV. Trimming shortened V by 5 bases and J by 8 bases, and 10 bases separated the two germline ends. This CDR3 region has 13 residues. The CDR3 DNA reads TGTGCCAGCAGCCTCGGACAGTATTCACCCCTCCACTTT. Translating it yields CASSLGQYSPLHF.

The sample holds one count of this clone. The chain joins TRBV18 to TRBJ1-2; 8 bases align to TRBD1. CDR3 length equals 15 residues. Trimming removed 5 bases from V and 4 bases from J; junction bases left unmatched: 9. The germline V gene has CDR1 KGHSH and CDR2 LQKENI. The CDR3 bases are TGTGCCAGCTCAGGAAACCTGGGACAGGTCTATGGCTACACCTTC. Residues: CASSGNLGQVYGYTF.

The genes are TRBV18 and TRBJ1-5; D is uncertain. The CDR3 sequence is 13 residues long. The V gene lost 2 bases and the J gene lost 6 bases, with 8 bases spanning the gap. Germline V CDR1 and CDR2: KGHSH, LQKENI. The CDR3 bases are TGTGCCAGCTCACCATTGGGGAGTCAGCCCCAGCATTTT. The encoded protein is CASSPLGSQPQHF.

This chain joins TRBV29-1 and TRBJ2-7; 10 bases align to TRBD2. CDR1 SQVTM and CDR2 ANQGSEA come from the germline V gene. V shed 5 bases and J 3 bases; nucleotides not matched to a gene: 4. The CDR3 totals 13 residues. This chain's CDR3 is CSVRLAGDYEQYF. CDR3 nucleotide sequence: TGCAGCGTTAGGCTAGCGGGGGACTACGAGCAGTACTTC.

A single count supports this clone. The CDR3 coding sequence is TGTGCCAGCAGCGCTTCAGGGGGGAGCTCCTATAATTCACCCCTCCACTTT. Translated: CASSASGGSSYNSPLHF. The rearrangement links TRBV9 to TRBJ1-6; 7 nucleotides align to TRBD1. Trimming at V came to 3 bases and at J to 0 bases, leaving 6 bases not matched to a gene. This CDR3 region has 17 residues. CDR1 is SGDLS, CDR2 YYNGEE, per germline.

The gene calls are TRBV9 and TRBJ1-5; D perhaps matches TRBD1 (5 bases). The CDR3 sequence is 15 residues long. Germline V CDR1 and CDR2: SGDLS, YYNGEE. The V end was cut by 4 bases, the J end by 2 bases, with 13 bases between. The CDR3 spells CASSSDGGGNQPQHF. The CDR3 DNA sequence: TGTGCCAGCAGCTCCGACGGGGGTGGCAATCAGCCCCAGCATTTT.

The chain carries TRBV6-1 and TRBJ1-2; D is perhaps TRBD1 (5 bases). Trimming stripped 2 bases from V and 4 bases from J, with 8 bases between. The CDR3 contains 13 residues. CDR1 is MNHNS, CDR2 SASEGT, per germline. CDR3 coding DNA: TGTGCCAGCAGTGAAAGGAGGGGCTATGGCTACACCTTC. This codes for CASSERRGYGYTF.

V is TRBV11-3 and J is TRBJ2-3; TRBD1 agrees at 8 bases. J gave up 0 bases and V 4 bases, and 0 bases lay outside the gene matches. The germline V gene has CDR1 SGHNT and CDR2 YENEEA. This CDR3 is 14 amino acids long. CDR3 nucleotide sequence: TGTGCCAGCAGCTCAGGGGGCAGCACAGATACGCAGTATTTT. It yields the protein CASSSGGSTDTQYF.

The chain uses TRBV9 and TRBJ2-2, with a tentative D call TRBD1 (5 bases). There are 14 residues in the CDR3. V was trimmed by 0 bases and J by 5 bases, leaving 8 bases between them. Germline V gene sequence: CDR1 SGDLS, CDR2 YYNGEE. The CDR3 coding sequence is TGTGCCAGCAGCGTAGTAGGGGAAACCGGGGAGCTGTTTTTT. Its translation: CASSVVGETGELFF.

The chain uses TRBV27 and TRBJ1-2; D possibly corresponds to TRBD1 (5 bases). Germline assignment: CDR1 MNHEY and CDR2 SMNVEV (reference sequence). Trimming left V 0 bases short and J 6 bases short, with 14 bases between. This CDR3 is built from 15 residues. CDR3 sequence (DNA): TGTGCCAGCAGTTTATCGAGACAGATCAACCATGGCTACACCTTC. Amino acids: CASSLSRQINHGYTF.

CDR3 region: CASSQETYNEQFF. CDR3 DNA sequence: TGCGCCAGCAGCCAAGAAACTTACAATGAGCAGTTCTTC. The chain joins TRBV4-3 to TRBJ2-1; D gene ambiguous. The CDR3 totals 13 residues. The germline CDR1 and CDR2 sequences are LGHNA and YSLEER. V was trimmed by 0 bases and J by 4 bases, leaving 4 bases between them.

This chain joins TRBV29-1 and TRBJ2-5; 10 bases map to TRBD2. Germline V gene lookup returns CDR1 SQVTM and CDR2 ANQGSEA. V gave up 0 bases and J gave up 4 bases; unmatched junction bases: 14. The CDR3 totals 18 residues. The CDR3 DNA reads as TGCAGCGTTGAAGATCTACAGCGGGAGGGCCTGACTCCAGAGACCCAGTACTTC. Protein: CSVEDLQREGLTPETQYF.

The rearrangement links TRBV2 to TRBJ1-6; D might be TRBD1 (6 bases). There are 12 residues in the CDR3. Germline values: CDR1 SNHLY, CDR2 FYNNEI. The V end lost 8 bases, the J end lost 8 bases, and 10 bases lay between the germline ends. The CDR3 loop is CASGRGDSPLHF. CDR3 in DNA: TGTGCCAGCGGCAGGGGCGATTCACCCCTCCACTTT.

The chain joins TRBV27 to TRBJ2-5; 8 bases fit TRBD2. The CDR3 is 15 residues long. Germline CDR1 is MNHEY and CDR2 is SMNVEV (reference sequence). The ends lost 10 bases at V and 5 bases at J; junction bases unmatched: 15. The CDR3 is CATKTPGRGEETQYF. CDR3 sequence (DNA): TGTGCCACCAAGACGCCGGGGCGGGGGGAGGAGACCCAGTACTTC.

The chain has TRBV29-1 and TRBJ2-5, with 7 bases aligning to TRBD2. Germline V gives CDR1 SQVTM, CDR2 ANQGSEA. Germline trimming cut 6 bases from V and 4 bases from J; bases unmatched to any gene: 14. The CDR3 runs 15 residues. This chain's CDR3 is CSVAGTTLLGETQYF. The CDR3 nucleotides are TGCAGCGTAGCCGGGACTACGCTTCTTGGAGAGACCCAGTACTTC.

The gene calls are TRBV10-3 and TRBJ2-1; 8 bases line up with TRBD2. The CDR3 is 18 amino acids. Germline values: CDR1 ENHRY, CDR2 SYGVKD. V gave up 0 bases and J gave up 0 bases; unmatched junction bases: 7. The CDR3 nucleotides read TGTGCCATCAGTGAGTCTGCTAGCGGGTCCTACTCCTACAATGAGCAGTTCTTC. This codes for CAISESASGSYSYNEQFF.

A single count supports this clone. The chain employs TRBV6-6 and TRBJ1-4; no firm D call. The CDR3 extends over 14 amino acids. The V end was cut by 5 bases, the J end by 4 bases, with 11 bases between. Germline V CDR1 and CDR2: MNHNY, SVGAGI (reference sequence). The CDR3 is CASSPRSYNEKLFF. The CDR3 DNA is TGTGCCAGCAGTCCCAGGTCATATAATGAAAAACTGTTTTTT.

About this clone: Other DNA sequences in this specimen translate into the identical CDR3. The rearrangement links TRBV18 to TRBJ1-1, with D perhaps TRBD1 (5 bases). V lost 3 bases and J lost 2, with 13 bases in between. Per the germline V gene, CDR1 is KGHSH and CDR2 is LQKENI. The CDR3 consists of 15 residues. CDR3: CASSPFQDTNTEAFF. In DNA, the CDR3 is TGTGCCAGCTCACCCTTTCAGGACACAAACACTGAAGCTTTCTTT.

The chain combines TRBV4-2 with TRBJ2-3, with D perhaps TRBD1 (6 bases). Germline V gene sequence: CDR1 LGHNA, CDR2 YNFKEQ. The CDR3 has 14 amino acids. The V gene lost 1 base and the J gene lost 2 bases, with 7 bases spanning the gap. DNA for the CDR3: TGTGCCAGCAGCCAAGGGGACAACACAGATACGCAGTATTTT. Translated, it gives CASSQGDNTDTQYF.

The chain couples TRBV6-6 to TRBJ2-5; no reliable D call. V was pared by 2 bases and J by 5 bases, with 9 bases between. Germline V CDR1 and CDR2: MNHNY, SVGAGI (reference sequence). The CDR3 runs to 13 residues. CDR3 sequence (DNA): TGTGCCAGCAGTTACGCCCGTCAGGAGACCCAGTACTTC. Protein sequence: CASSYARQETQYF.

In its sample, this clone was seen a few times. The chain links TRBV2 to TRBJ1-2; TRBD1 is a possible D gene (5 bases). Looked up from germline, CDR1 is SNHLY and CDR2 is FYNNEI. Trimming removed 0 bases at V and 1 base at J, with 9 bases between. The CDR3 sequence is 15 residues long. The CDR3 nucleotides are TGTGCCAGCAGTGAAGCCCCCGGACATAACTATGGCTACACCTTC. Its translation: CASSEAPGHNYGYTF.

Here the CDR3 reads CASSLGGTGENEKLFF. The CDR3 DNA reads TGCGCCAGCAGCTTGGGGGGGACAGGGGAGAATGAAAAACTGTTTTTT. The genes are TRBV5-1 and TRBJ1-4; 10 bases line up with TRBD1. This CDR3 region has 16 residues. Germline V gene lookup returns CDR1 SGHRS and CDR2 YFSETQ. Losses at the gene ends were 0 bases for V and 5 bases for J; bases not matched to a gene: 4. Based on the CDR3 plus reference TRBV5-1 and TRBJ1-4, the full variable domain is KAGVTQTPRYLIKTRGQQVTLSCSPISGHRSVSWYQQTPGQGLQFLFEYFSETQRNKGNFPGRFSGRQFSNSRSEMNVSTLELGDSALYLCASSLGGTGENEKLFFGSGTQLSVL.

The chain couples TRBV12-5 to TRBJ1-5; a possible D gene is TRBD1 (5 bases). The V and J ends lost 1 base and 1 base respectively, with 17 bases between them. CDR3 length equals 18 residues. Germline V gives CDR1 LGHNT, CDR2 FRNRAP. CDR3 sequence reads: CASGLGLWRGGSNQPQHF. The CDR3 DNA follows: TGTGCTAGTGGTTTGGGACTTTGGAGGGGAGGAAGCAATCAGCCCCAGCATTTT. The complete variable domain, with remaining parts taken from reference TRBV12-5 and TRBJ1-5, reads DARVTQTPRHKVTEMGQEVTMRCQPILGHNTVFWYRQTMMQGLELLAYFRNRAPLDDSGMPKDRFSAEMPDATLATLKIQPSEPRDSAVYFCASGLGLWRGGSNQPQHFGDGTRLSIL.

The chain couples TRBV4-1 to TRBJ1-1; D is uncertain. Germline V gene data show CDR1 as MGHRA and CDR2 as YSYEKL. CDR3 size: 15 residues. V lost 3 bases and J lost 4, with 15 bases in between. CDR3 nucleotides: TGCGCCAGCAGCCATGTTACTCCACCGGGCACTGAAGCTTTCTTT. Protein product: CASSHVTPPGTEAFF.

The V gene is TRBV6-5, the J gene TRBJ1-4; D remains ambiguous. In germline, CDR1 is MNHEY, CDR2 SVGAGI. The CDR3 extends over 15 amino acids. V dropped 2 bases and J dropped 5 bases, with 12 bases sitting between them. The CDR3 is CASSYTRGANEKLFF. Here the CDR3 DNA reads TGTGCCAGCAGTTACACCCGGGGAGCGAATGAAAAACTGTTTTTT.

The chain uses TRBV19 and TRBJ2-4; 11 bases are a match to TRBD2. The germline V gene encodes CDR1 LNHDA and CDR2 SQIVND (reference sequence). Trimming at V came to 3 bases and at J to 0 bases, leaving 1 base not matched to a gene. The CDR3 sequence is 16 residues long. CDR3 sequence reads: CASSITSGGAKNIQYF. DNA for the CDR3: TGTGCCAGTAGTATTACTAGCGGGGGAGCCAAAAACATTCAGTACTTC. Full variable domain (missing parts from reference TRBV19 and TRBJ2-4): DGGITQSPKYLFRKEGQNVTLSCEQNLNHDAMYWYRQDPGQGLRLIYYSQIVNDFQKGDIAEGYSVSREKKESFPLTVTSAQKNPTAFYLCASSITSGGAKNIQYFGAGTRLSVL.